This record concerns one T cell receptor beta chain sequence. Its recognized antigen is unknown. No base-level quality is on record; no much larger clone is a single base apart. The CDR1 and CDR2 encoded by the germline V gene (reference sequence) are LNHDA and SQIVND. Including cysteine and phenylalanine, the CDR3 has 15 amino acids. Only the CDR3 DNA is retained, 45 bases long and in frame from the first base. A distance of 16 bases separates the germline ends of V and J, which lose 3 bases and 8 bases respectively. The data originate from a study of blood T cell repertoires in COVID-19 (dated by TCRdb to 2018 to 2021). As for the study more broadly: Collaborator samples came from the United States, Italy and Spain and covered acute and convalescent phases of COVID-19. The material from the prospective study consisted of cDNA or gDNA derived from T cells, B-cell-depleted T cells, or PBMCs. Deeply sampled blood TCRbeta repertoires from subjects exposed to, actively infected with, or recovered from COVID-19 were included in the dataset. A freely available public database, intended as a resource for researchers studying the immune response to SARS-CoV-2, is where the repertoires were released. Samples were obtained from the ongoing ImmuneRACE study (first 160 participants) and from 1,254 subjects provided by 6 global collaborators. Sample metadata almost always included a de-identified subject ID, COVID-19 status, age in years and sex. HLA class I and class II types, where available, came from metadata supplied by the sample provider rather than from assay-based typing.

Study-wide findings and limitations: How much clinical and demographic metadata was included differed by source and by participant, and the metadata was provided uncurated.

At one collaborating source in Seattle, patients were enrolled during active infection and were followed longitudinally through the course of disease. Each collaborating institution followed its own protocols to collect whole blood in K2EDTA tubes. For TCRbeta analysis, collaborators shipped samples as frozen whole blood, isolated PBMCs, or DNA extracted from either of those sample types. TCRbeta CDR3 regions were amplified from genomic DNA using the immunoSEQ Assay, a bias-controlled multiplex PCR. On the study's bioinformatics: The number of nucleated cells in each sample was estimated by amplification of reference gene primers within the assay. To quantify the absolute abundance of each unique TCRbeta CDR3 rearrangement, sequence reads were collapsed and filtered. For each sample, productive Simpson clonality was calculated as the square root of Simpson's diversity index over productive rearrangements. The clones in this table, taken by TCRdb from immuneACCESS, are in-frame only. Not every clone is retained; where verified, under half of the shortfall comes from an unresolved V gene, and the cause of the rest is unknown. Clonal size and the V and J genes are those of that table, whereas D and trimming came from the DNA. This sample comprises about 230,000 clones, about nine tenths of them detected only once. The ten biggest clones cover around 10% of the sample.

The specimen sequenced was peripheral blood. The receptor was derived from a man between 50 and 59 years old with COVID-19, enrolled during active disease. This receptor chain uses TRBV19 and TRBJ1-4, and perhaps TRBD1 as D gene, on 5 matching bases. The CDR3 is CASSMGGGAKEKLFF. The sequence in DNA is TGTGCCAGTAGTATGGGCGGGGGAGCGAAGGAAAAACTGTTTTTT. Reference TRBV19 and TRBJ1-4 genes cover what lies past the CDR3, so the full variable domain is DGGITQSPKYLFRKEGQNVTLSCEQNLNHDAMYWYRQDPGQGLRLIYYSQIVNDFQKGDIAEGYSVSREKKESFPLTVTSAQKNPTAFYLCASSMGGGAKEKLFFGSGTQLSVL.